The rows below give T cell receptor beta chains drawn from one sample of a study of cytomegalovirus exposure and HLA in healthy donors. Assay used: immunoSEQ multiplex PCR; TCRdb lists only in-frame clones, some missing. The sample lists 140,000 to 150,000 clones, about four fifths occurring once. The sequenced sample was PBMCs. The receptors derive from a middle-aged man in good health and CMV-seronegative. Both conserved end residues are trimmed from each CDR3. Fields, in order: V gene, CDR3 protein.

TRBV15 | ATSRDSQYNEQF
TRBV11-2 | ASSLDRGSFTEAF
TRBV6-6 | ASSYRDSYEQY
TRBV7-2 | ASSLDSSGGVNEQF
TRBV9 | ASSTGQTNVLT
TRBV6-5 | ASSQTGTEAF
TRBV5-6 | ASSLGDRENQPQH
TRBV28 | ASSPTGGNTIY
TRBV9 | ASSPGAGGSNEQY
TRBV28 | ASSPPASGAGANVLT
TRBV10-2 | ASSESRDIYEQY
TRBV5-8 | ASSLGSRGQETQY
TRBV5-4 | ASSLFVGISSGNTIY
TRBV7-2 | ASSLGGQVSGEAF
TRBV9 | ASSVAGNNEKLF
TRBV7-9 | ASSPTDGVNSPLH
TRBV7-2 | ASSLELNQPQH
TRBV10-2 | ASSRDSKIYGYT
TRBV19 | ASSILPQRTGNTIY
TRBV7-8 | ASSQRTLPLNTEAF
TRBV7-2 | ASSSGLSSYNEQF
TRBV11-2 | ASSLDLQGLRAF